This TCR beta chain was observed in a study of blood T cells in healthy people across ages. V lost 3 bases, J lost 3 bases, and 9 bases lay in between. The length of the CDR3 is 13 residues. The germline V gene has CDR1 LNHNV and CDR2 YYDKDF (reference sequence). This clonotype occurred a few times. For the second PCR, which ran for roughly 6 to 11 cycles, a sample-barcoded 5' primer and a J-beta primer mix were used. TCRdb reanalysed the 5' RACE reads using MiXCR and keeps one entry per CDR3 protein. The top ten clones hold under 20% of a sample with about 1 million distinct CDR3 sequences, roughly 45% of them seen once.

The source of this sequence is a woman in her fifties or sixties in good health. What was sequenced was blood. V is TRBV15 and J is TRBJ2-7, with D maybe TRBD2 (6 bases). In DNA, the CDR3 is TGTGCCACCAGCAGGCGGGATTTCTACGAGCAGTACTTC. It yields the protein CATSRRDFYEQYF. Based on the CDR3 plus reference TRBV15 and TRBJ2-7, the full variable domain is DAMVIQNPRYQVTQFGKPVTLSCSQTLNHNVMYWYQQKSSQAPKLLFHYYDKDFNNEADTPDNFQSRRPNTSFCFLDIRSPGLGDTAMYLCATSRRDFYEQYFGPGTRLTVT.